This T cell receptor beta chain emerged from a study of cytomegalovirus exposure and HLA in healthy donors. Overall study context: Of a few hundred genotyped donors, 81% clustered with self-reported Caucasian donors. Study-wide points: Most TCR sequences were rare, but some public TCRs occurred in many donors. Accounts indicate the classifier identified cytomegalovirus status with strong specificity and sensitivity. TRBV6-2, TRBV6-3 and some other V segments were unresolvable in 87-base-pair reads.

With respect to this clone: The antigen is undetermined.

60 Vbeta and 13 Jbeta primers were used in PCR. TCRdb's table, derived via immunoSEQ multiplex PCR, lists solely in-frame clones and lacks some. The table has 150,000 to 200,000 clones, 77% seen once. The CDR3 is made up of 16 amino acids. Germline values: CDR1 SGHRS, CDR2 YFSETQ. The V and J ends lost 1 base and 5 bases respectively, with 15 bases between them. The sequenced sample consisted of PBMCs. The rearrangement uses TRBV5-1 and TRBJ2-2; a possible D gene is TRBD2 (6 bases). This receptor was taken from a woman aged 25 to 39 in good health and CMV-seronegative. The CDR3 sequence is CASSLWDGGGTGELFF. In DNA, the CDR3 is TGCGCCAGCAGCTTGTGGGACGGTGGAGGGACCGGGGAGCTGTTTTTT.